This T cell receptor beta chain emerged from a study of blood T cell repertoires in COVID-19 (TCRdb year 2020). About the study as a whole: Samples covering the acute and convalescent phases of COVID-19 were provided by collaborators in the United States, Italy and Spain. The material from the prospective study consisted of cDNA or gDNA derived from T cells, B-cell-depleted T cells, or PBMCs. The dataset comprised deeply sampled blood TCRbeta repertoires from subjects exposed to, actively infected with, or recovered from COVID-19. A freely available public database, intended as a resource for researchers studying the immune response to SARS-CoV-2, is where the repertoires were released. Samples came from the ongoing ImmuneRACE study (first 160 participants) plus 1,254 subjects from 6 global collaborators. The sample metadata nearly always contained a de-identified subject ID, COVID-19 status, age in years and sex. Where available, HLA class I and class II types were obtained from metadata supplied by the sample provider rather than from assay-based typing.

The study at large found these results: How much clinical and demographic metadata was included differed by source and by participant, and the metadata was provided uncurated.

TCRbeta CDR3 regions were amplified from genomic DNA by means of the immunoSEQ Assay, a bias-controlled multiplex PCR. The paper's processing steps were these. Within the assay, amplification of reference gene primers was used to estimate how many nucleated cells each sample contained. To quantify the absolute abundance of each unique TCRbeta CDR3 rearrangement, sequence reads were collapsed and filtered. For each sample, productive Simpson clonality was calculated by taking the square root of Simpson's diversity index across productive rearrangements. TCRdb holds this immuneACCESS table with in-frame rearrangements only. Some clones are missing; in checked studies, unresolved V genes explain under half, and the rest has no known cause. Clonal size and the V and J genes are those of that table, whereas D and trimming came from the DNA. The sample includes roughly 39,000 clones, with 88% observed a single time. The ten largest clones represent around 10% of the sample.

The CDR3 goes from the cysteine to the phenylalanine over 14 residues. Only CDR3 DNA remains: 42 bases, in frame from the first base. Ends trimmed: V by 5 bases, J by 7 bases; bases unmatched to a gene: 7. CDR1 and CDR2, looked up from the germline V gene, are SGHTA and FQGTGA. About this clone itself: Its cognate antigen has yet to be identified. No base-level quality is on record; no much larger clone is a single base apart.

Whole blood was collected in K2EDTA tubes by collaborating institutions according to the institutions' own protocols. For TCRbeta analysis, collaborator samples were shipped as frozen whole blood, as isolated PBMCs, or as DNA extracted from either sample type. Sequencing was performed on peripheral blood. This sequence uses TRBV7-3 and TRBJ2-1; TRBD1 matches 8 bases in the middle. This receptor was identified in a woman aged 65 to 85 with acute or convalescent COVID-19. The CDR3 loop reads CASSIRQGNNEQFF. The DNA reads TGTGCCAGCAGCATAAGACAGGGGAATAATGAGCAGTTCTTC.